This T cell receptor beta chain was profiled in a study of blood T cell repertoires in COVID-19. The length of the CDR3 is 15 residues. V shed 0 bases and J shed 2 bases, with 5 bases lying between them. CDR1 and CDR2 (germline): MNHEY, SVGAGI. Methods used by the authors: It was from reference gene primer amplification that nucleated cell counts were estimated. Generated by immunoSEQ multiplex PCR, the TCRdb table keeps only in-frame clones and is missing some. D and trimming were read from the DNA, whereas the V and J calls and clone size are those reported in that table. The sample lists about 100,000 clones; approximately 86% were seen once.

The V call is TRBV6-5, the J call TRBJ2-6; D unresolved. Source material: peripheral blood. The TCR was taken from a man aged 45 to 65 with active or convalescent COVID-19. CDR3 amino acids: CASSYSRAGANVLTF. The CDR3 nucleotides read TGTGCCAGCAGTTACTCTCGCGCTGGGGCCAACGTCCTGACTTTC.